The sequence of this TCR beta chain was determined in a study of CD8 T cells in Susac syndrome. General study points: The study recognized that its TCR sequencing and HLA analysis covered a relatively small number of individuals.

Random hexamers primed reverse transcription of 0.5 to 1 ug RNA. The CDR3 of TCR beta was amplified by immunoSEQ multiplex PCR across 54 Vbeta and 13 Jbeta. TCRdb fed the immunoSEQ multiplex PCR reads into MiXCR, producing one record per CDR3 protein. The sample carries a few hundred thousand distinct CDR3 sequences, 85% recorded once. Worth noting for this clonotype: The target antigen is unknown.

Negative isolation was used for CD8+ and CD4+ T cells and FACS enrichment for TEMRA cells. The germline V gene has CDR1 KGHDR and CDR2 SFDVKD. With 4 bases removed from V and 0 bases from J, the gap between germline ends came to 10 bases. There are 15 residues in the CDR3. The sequencing input was CD8+ T cells from PBMCs. This chain links TRBV24-1 with TRBJ2-3; TRBD2 is a possible D gene (6 bases). This clonotype originated in a human donor with multiple sclerosis. The CDR3 coding sequence is TGTGCCACCAGTGACCCAGGGACTAGCACAGATACGCAGTATTTT. It specifies CATSDPGTSTDTQYF.